The T cell receptor (beta chain) under discussion was sequenced for a study of cytomegalovirus exposure and HLA in healthy donors. The PCR used 60 Vbeta and 13 Jbeta primers. Clones were read by immunoSEQ multiplex PCR, and TCRdb kept only the in-frame ones, dropping some. The table includes about 160,000 clones, approximately 80% detected once. Per the germline V gene, CDR1 is SEHNR and CDR2 is FQNEAQ (reference sequence). The CDR3 contains 14 residues. This clonotype was obtained from a man aged 18 to 29 in good health and CMV-seropositive. The J gene is TRBJ2-5, the V gene TRBV7-9, with 8 bases identical to TRBD2. The DNA matches TRBJ2-7 better at its end, which makes the J call doubtful. Sequencing input: PBMCs. Here the CDR3 reads CASSSGRESYEQYF. In DNA form, the CDR3 reads TGTGCCAGCAGCTCCGGGAGGGAGTCCTACGAGCAGTACTTC.